These 11 T cell receptor beta chains originate from one sample sequenced in a study of OX40 agonist ivuxolimab in advanced cancers. Receptor amplification or capture employed the immunoSEQ multiplex PCR assay. TCRdb retrieved this table from immuneACCESS and kept in-frame rearrangements only. Not all clones are present; in checked studies, unresolved V genes account for under half, and no reason is known for the remainder. The sample profile shows roughly 76,000 clones; around four fifths of them were found once. Jointly, the top ten make up 5.9% of the sample. The input for sequencing was CD4+ or CD8+ T cells sorted from blood, taken in a trial of the OX40 agonist ivuxolimab. These receptors all stem from an adult with an advanced solid tumor such as melanoma, head and neck, liver or kidney cancer.

The CDR3 DNA reads TGTGCCAGCAGCTCTACTCCGGGAGGATGGGGCGCTAGCACAGATACGCAGTATTTT. Residues: CASSSTPGGWGASTDTQYF. The rearrangement uses TRBV5-4 and TRBJ2-3; 7 positions agree with TRBD2. The ends lost 3 bases at V and 0 bases at J; junction bases unmatched: 16. This CDR3 contains 19 residues. The germline CDR1 and CDR2 sequences are SGHNT and YYREEE (reference sequence).

This chain joins TRBV5-1 and TRBJ2-1; 13 nucleotides agree with TRBD2. Germline-derived CDR1 and CDR2 are SGHRS and YFSETQ. With 4 bases clipped from V and 4 bases from J, the junction kept 5 bases outside the gene matches. This CDR3 has 16 amino acids. DNA for the CDR3: TGCGCCAGCAGCAGCGGACTAGCGGGAGTGTACAATGAGCAGTTCTTC. Translated, it gives CASSSGLAGVYNEQFF. Variable domain in full (rest from reference TRBV5-1 and TRBJ2-1): KAGVTQTPRYLIKTRGQQVTLSCSPISGHRSVSWYQQTPGQGLQFLFEYFSETQRNKGNFPGRFSGRQFSNSRSEMNVSTLELGDSALYLCASSSGLAGVYNEQFFGPGTRLTVL.

The V and J genes are TRBV4-3 and TRBJ2-1; 7 bases line up with TRBD2. With 1 base clipped from V and 5 bases from J, the junction kept 8 bases outside the gene matches. The CDR3 consists of 16 residues. In germline, CDR1 is LGHNA, CDR2 YSLEER. The CDR3 nucleotides read TGCGCCAGCAGCCAAGTCGATCGCAGCGGGAACAATGAGCAGTTCTTC. Its translation: CASSQVDRSGNNEQFF.

The V and J genes are TRBV7-2 and TRBJ1-6; the match to TRBD1 covers 9 bases. J was trimmed by 9 bases and V by 3 bases; bases with no gene match: 12. CDR3 size: 17 residues. CDR1 SGHTA and CDR2 FQGNSA come from the germline V gene. The CDR3, as DNA: TGTGCCAGCAGCTTGGCCCCTACAGGGGGCTTATTTTCACCCCTCCACTTT. This gives the protein CASSLAPTGGLFSPLHF.

This clone was picked up one time. This rearrangement joins TRBV15 to TRBJ1-2; D unresolved. CDR1 is LNHNV and CDR2 is YYDKDF in the germline V gene (reference sequence). This CDR3 spans 17 amino acids. The V and J ends lost 5 bases and 3 bases respectively, with 22 bases between them. The CDR3 region has the DNA TGTGCCACCAGCGGGTCTAGGTCGCGGGTTTTTGACTATGGCTACACCTTC. Translation gives CATSGSRSRVFDYGYTF.

Only one count was recorded for this clone. The chain links TRBV6-5 to TRBJ1-2, with 7 bases fitting TRBD1. V lost 6 bases and J lost 5; bases outside the gene matches: 9. This CDR3 region has 14 residues. The V gene's germline CDR1 is MNHEY and CDR2 SVGAGI. CDR3 residues: CASSRDRDRYGYTF. The CDR3 nucleotides read TGTGCCAGCAGCCGGGACAGAGACCGATATGGCTACACCTTC.

J is TRBJ1-2 and V is TRBV6-1; the D gene is possibly TRBD1 (6 bases). CDR3 length: 13 residues. Germline V gene lookup returns CDR1 MNHNS and CDR2 SASEGT. V dropped 10 bases and J dropped 5 bases, with 17 bases sitting between them. CDR3 loop: CATRGGHTYGYTF. CDR3 coding DNA: TGTGCCACGCGCGGGGGGCATACTTATGGCTACACCTTC.

The V and J genes are TRBV2 and TRBJ1-2, with D unresolved. Trimming removed 6 bases at V and 8 bases at J, with 22 bases between. The CDR3 consists of 15 residues. CDR1 is SNHLY and CDR2 is FYNNEI in the germline V gene. CDR3 residues: CASSGNRVGPGGYTF. Written as DNA, the CDR3 is TGTGCCAGCAGCGGTAACCGGGTTGGACCTGGAGGCTACACCTTC.

In nucleotides, the CDR3 is TGTGCCAGCAGTTACCTGCTATCCAGCAATCAGCCCCAGCATTTT. Translating gives CASSYLLSSNQPQHF. The chain combines TRBV6-5 with TRBJ1-5; no clear D. The CDR3 has 15 amino acids. The germline CDR1 and CDR2 sequences are MNHEY and SVGAGI. V shed 2 bases and J shed 1 base, with 9 bases lying between them.

This chain links TRBV28 with TRBJ1-3; D unclear. CDR3 length: 15 residues. Per the germline V gene, CDR1 is MDHEN and CDR2 is SYDVKM. Trimming left V 2 bases short and J 1 base short, with 9 bases between. CDR3 bases: TGTGCCAGCAGTTTAAACGGCAGGTCTGGAAACACCATATATTTT. Translation gives CASSLNGRSGNTIYF.

The CDR3 DNA reads as TGCGCCAGCAGCTTCACAGATACGCAGTATTTT. It yields the protein CASSFTDTQYF. This chain links TRBV5-1 with TRBJ2-3; D call uncertain. V was cut by 2 bases and J by 2 bases, with 0 bases left in between. This CDR3 is 11 amino acids long. Germline CDR1 and CDR2: SGHRS and YFSETQ.